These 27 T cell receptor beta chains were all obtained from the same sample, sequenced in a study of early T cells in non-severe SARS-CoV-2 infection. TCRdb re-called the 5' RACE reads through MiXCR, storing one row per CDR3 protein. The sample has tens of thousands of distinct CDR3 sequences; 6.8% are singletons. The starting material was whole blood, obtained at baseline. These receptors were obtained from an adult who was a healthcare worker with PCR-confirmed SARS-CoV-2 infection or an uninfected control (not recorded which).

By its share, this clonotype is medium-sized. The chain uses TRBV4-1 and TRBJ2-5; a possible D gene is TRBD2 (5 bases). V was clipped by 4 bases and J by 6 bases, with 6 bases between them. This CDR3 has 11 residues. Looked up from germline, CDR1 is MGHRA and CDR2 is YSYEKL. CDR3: CASSLGKTQYF. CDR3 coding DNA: TGCGCCAGCAGCCTCGGGAAGACCCAGTACTTC.

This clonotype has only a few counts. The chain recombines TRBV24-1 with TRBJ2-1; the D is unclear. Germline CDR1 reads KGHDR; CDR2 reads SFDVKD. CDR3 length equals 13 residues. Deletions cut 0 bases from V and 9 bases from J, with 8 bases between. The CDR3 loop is CATSDLPLGEQFF. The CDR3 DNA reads TGTGCCACCAGTGATTTGCCGTTGGGTGAGCAGTTCTTC.

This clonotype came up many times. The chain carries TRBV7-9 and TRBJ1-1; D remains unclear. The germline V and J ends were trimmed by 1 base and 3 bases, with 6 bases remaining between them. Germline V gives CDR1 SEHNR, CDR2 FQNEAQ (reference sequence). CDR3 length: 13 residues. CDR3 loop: CASSLEADTEAFF. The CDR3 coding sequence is TGTGCCAGCAGCTTAGAGGCCGACACTGAAGCTTTCTTT.

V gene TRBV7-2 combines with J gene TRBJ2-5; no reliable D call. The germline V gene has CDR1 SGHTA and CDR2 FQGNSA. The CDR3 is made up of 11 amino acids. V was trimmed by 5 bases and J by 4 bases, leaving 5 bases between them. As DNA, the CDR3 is TGTGCCAGCAGCACCCGAGAGACCCAGTACTTC. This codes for CASSTRETQYF.

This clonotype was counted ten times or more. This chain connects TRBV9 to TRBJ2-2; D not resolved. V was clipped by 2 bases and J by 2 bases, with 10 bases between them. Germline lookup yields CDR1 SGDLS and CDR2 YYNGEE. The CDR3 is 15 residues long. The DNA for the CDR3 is TGTGCCAGCAGCGTTCGAAGTTTTAACACCGGGGAGCTGTTTTTT. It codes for CASSVRSFNTGELFF.

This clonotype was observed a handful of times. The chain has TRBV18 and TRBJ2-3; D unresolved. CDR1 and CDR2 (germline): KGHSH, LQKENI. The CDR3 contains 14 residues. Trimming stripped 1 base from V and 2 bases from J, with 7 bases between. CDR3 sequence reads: CASSPRLITDTQYF. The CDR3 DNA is TGTGCCAGCTCACCACGGCTGATCACAGATACGCAGTATTTT.

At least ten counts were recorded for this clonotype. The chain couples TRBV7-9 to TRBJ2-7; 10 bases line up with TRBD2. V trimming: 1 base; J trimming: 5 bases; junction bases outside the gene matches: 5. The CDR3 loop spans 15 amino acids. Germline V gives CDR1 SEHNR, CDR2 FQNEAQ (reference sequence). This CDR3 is CASSLVAGGRNEQYF. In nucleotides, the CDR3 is TGTGCCAGCAGCTTAGTAGCGGGAGGAAGGAACGAGCAGTACTTC.

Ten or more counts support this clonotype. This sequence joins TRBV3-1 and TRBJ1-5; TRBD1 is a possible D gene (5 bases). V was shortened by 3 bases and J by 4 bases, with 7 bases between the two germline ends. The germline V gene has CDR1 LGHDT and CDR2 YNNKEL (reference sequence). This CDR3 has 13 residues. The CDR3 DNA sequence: TGTGCCAGCAGCCAGACAGTGAATCAGCCCCAGCATTTT. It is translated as CASSQTVNQPQHF.

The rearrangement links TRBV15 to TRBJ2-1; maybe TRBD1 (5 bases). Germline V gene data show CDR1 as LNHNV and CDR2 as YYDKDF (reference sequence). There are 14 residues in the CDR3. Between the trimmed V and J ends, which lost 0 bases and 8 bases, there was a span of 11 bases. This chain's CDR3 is CATSRDQGRDEQFF. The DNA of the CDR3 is TGTGCCACCAGCAGAGATCAGGGAAGGGATGAGCAGTTCTTC.

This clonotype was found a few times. The DNA for the CDR3 is TGTGCCAGCAGCTTAAGGAAGGGGACTGAAGCTTTCTTT. This sequence encodes CASSLRKGTEAFF. The genes are TRBV7-3 and TRBJ1-1, with D possibly TRBD1 on 5 matching bases. Trimming removed 1 base at V and 5 bases at J, with 8 bases between. The CDR3 sequence is 13 residues long. Germline V gives CDR1 SGHTA, CDR2 FQGTGA. Full variable domain (missing parts from reference TRBV7-3 and TRBJ1-1): GAGVSQTPSNKVTEKGKYVELRCDPISGHTALYWYRQSLGQGPEFLIYFQGTGAADDSGLPNDRFFAVRPEGSVSTLKIQRTERGDSAVYLCASSLRKGTEAFFGQGTRLTVV.

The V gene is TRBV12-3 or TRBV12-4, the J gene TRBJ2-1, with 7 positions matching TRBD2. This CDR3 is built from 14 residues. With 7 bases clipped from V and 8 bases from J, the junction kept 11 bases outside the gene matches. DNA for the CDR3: TGTGCCAGCAACCGGGGCGGGAGCATCCATGAGCAGTTCTTC. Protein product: CASNRGGSIHEQFF.

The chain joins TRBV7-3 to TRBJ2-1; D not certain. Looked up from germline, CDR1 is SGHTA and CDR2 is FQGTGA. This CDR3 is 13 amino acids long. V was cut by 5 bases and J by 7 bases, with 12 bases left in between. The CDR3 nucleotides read TGTGCCAGCAGCCGCTTGGGCGGTAATGAGCAGTTCTTC. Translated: CASSRLGGNEQFF.

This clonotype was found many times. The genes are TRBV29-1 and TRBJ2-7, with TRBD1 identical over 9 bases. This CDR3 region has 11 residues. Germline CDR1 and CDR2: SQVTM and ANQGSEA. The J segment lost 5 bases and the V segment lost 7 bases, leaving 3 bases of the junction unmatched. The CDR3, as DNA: TGCAGCGGGGGACAGGGAAACGAGCAGTACTTC. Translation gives CSGGQGNEQYF.

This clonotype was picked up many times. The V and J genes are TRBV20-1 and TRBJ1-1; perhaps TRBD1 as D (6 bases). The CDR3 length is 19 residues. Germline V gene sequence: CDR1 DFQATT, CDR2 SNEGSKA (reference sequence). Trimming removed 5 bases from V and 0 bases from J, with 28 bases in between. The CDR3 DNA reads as TGCAGTGCTCTCCCCAGTACGGCAGGGGAACTCACCATGAACACTGAAGCTTTCTTT. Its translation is CSALPSTAGELTMNTEAFF.

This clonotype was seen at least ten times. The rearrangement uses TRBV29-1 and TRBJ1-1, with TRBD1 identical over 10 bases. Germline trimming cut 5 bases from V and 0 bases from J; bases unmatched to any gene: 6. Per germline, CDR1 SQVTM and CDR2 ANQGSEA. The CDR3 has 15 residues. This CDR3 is CSVSGQGFLNTEAFF. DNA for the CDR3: TGCAGCGTTTCGGGACAGGGGTTTTTGAACACTGAAGCTTTCTTT.

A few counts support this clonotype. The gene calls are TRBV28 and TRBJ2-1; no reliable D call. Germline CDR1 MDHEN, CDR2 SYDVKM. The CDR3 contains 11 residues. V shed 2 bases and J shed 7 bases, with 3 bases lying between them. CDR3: CASSLGNEQFF. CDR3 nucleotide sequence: TGTGCCAGCAGTTTAGGGAATGAGCAGTTCTTC.

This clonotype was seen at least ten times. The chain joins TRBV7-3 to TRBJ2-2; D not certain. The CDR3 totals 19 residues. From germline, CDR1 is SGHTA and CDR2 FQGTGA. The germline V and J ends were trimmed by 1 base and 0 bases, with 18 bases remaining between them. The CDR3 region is CASSLNPPLGGPNTGELFF. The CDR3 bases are TGTGCCAGCAGCTTAAACCCCCCCCTTGGTGGACCGAACACCGGGGAGCTGTTTTTT.

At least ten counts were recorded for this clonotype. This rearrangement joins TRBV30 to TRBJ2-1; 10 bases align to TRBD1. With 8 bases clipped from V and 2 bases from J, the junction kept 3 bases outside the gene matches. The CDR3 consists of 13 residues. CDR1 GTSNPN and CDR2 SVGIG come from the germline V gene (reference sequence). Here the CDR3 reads CAEGTGAYNEQFF. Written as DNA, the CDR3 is TGTGCCGAAGGGACAGGGGCCTACAATGAGCAGTTCTTC.

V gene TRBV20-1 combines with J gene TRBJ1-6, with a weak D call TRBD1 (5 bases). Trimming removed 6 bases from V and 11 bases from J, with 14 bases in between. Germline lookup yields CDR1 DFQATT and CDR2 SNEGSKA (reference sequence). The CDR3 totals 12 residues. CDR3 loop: CSADRGKAPLHF. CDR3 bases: TGCAGTGCCGATCGGGGGAAGGCACCCCTCCACTTT.

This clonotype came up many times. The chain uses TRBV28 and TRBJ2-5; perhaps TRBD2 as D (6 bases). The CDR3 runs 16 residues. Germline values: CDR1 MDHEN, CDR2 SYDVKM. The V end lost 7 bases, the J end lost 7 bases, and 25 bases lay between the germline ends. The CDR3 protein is CASTPPGGTAPWTQYF. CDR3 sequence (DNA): TGTGCCAGCACTCCTCCCGGCGGGACTGCACCTTGGACCCAGTACTTC. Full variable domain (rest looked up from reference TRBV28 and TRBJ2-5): DVKVTQSSRYLVKRTGEKVFLECVQDMDHENMFWYRQDPGLGLRLIYFSYDVKMKEKGDIPEGYSVSREKKERFSLILESASTNQTSMYLCASTPPGGTAPWTQYFGPGTRLLVL.

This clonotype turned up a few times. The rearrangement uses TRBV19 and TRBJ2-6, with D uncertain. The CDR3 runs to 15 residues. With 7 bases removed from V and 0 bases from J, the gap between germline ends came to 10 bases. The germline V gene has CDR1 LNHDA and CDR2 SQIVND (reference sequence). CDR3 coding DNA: TGTGCCAGTACCGATAGGGCCTCTGGGGCCAACGTCCTGACTTTC. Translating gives CASTDRASGANVLTF.

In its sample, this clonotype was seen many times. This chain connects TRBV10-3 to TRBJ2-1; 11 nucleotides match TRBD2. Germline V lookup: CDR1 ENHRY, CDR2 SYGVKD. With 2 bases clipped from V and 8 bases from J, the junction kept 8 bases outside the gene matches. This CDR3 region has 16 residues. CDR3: CAISETTSGSGDEQFF. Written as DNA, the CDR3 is TGTGCCATCAGTGAGACTACTAGCGGGAGTGGAGATGAGCAGTTCTTC.

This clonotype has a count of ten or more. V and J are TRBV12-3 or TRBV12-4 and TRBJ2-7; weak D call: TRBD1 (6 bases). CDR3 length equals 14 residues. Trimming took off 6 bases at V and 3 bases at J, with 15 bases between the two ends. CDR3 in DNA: TGTGCCAGCAGCCCCCGGACAGCCGACTACGAGCAGTACTTC. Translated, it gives CASSPRTADYEQYF.

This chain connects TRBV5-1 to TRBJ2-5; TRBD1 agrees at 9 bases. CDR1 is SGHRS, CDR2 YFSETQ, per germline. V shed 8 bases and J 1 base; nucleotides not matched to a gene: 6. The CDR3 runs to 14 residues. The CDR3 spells CASNTGGSQETQYF. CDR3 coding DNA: TGCGCCAGTAATACAGGGGGCAGCCAAGAGACCCAGTACTTC.

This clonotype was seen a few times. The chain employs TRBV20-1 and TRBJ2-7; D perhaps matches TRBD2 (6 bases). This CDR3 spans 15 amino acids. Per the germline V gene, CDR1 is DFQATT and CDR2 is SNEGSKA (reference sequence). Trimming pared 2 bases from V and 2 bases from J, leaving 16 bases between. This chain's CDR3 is CSARSQGRGTYEQYF. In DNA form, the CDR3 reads TGCAGTGCTAGATCGCAGGGCCGGGGGACCTACGAGCAGTACTTC.

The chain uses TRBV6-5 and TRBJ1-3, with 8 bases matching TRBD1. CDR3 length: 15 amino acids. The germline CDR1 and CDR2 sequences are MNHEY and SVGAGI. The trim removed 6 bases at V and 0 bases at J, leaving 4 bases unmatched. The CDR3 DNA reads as TGTGCCAGCAGACGGACAGGGAGCTCTGGAAACACCATATATTTT. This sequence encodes CASRRTGSSGNTIYF.

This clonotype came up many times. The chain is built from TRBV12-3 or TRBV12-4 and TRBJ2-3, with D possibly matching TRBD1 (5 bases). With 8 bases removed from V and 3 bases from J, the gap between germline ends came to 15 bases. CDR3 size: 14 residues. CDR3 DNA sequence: TGTGCCAGCGGGCAGGGAACGGGTACAGATACGCAGTATTTT. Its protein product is CASGQGTGTDTQYF.